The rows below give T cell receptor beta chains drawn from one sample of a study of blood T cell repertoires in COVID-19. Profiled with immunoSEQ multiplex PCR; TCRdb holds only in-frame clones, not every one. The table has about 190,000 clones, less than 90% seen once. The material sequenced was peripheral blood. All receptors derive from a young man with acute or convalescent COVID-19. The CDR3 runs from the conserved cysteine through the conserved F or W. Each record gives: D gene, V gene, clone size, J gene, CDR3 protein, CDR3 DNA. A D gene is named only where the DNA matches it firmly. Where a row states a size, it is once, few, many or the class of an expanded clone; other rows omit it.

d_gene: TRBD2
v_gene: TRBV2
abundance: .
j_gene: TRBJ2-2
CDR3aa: CASSPGLAHTGELFF
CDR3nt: TGTGCCAGCAGTCCCGGACTAGCTCACACCGGGGAGCTGTTTTTT

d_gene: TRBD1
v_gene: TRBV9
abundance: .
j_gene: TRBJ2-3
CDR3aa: CASSGTTGGIADTQYF
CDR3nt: TGTGCCAGCAGCGGAACCACAGGGGGCATCGCAGATACGCAGTATTTT

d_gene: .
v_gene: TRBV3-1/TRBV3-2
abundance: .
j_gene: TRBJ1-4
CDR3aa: CASSQARVREKLFF
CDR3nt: TGTGCCAGCAGCCAAGCCCGGGTCCGGGAAAAACTGTTTTTT

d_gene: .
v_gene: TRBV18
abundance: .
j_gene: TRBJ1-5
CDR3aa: CASSTGKGQPQHF
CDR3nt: TGTGCCAGCAGCACAGGGAAGGGGCAGCCCCAGCATTTT

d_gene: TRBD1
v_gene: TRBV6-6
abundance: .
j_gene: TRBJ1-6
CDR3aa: CASSPQGNSPLHF
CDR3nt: TGTGCCAGCAGTCCACAGGGGAATTCACCCCTCCACTTT

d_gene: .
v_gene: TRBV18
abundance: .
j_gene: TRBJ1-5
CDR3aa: CASSPPRNGTRNSNQPQHF
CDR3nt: TGTGCCAGCTCCCCCCCAAGGAATGGAACGCGGAATAGCAATCAGCCCCAGCATTTT

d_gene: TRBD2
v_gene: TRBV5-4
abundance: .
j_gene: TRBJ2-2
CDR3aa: CASSFTLAGVGELFF
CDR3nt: TGTGCCAGCAGCTTTACCTTAGCGGGAGTCGGGGAGCTGTTTTTT

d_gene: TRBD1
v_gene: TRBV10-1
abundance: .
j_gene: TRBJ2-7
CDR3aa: CASSESRRGREQYF
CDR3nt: TGCGCCAGCAGTGAGAGTCGTAGGGGGCGCGAGCAGTACTTC

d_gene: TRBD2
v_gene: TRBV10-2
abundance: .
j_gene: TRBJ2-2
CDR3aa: CASSELAGTVGELFF
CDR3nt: TGCGCCAGCAGTGAGCTAGCGGGAACAGTCGGGGAGCTGTTTTTT

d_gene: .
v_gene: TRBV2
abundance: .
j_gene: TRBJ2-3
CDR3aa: CASTRGADTQYF
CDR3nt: TGTGCCAGCACGCGGGGCGCAGATACGCAGTATTTT

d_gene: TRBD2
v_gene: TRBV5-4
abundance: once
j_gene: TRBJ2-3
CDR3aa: CASTKRTSGESTDTQYF
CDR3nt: TGTGCCAGCACCAAAAGGACTAGCGGGGAGAGCACAGATACGCAGTATTTT

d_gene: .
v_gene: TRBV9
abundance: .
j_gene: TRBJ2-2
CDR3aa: CASSARTYGGELFF
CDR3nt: TGTGCCAGCAGCGCCCGGACTTATGGCGGGGAGCTGTTTTTT

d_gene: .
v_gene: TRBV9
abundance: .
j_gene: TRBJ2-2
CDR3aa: CASSELETGELFF
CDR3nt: TGTGCCAGCAGCGAACTAGAAACCGGGGAGCTGTTTTTT

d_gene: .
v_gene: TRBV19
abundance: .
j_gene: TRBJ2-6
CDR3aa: CASSIAGVAGANVLTF
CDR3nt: TGTGCCAGTAGTATAGCGGGGGTGGCTGGGGCCAACGTCCTGACTTTC

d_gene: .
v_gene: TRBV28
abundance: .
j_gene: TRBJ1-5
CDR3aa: CASSFVAEIWPQHF
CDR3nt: TGTGCCAGCAGTTTTGTAGCGGAGATTTGGCCCCAGCATTTT

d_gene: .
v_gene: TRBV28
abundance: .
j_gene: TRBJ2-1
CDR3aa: CASSFRFQSEQFF
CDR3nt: TGTGCCAGCAGTTTCAGGTTCCAGTCTGAGCAGTTCTTC

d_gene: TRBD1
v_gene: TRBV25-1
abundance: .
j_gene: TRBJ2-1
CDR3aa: CASSEAGTVILDEQFF
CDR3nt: TGTGCCAGCAGTGAAGCCGGGACAGTTATTTTGGATGAGCAGTTCTTC

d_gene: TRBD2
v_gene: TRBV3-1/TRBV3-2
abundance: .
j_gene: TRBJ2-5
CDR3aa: CASSQAGLAGGRVGTQYF
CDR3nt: TGTGCCAGCAGCCAAGCCGGACTAGCGGGAGGACGTGTGGGTACCCAGTACTTC

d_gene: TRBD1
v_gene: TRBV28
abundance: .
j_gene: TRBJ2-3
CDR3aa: CASSLGTGSTDTQYF
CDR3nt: TGTGCCAGCAGTTTGGGGACAGGGAGCACAGATACGCAGTATTTT

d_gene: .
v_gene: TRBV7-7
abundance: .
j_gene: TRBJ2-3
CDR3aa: CASSLLGGTTDTQYF
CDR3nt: TGTGCTAGCAGCTTATTAGGGGGAACCACAGATACGCAGTATTTT

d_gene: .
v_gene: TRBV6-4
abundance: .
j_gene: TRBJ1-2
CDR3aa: CATNSQKNANNYGYTF
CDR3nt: TGTGCCACCAATAGCCAAAAAAACGCGAATAACTATGGCTACACCTTC

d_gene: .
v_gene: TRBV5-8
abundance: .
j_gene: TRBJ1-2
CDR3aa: CASSTWTAYGYTF
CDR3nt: TGTGCCAGCAGCACCTGGACTGCGTATGGCTACACCTTC

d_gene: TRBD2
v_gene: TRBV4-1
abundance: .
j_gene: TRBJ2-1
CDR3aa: CASSQEVSRGGYNEQFF
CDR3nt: TGCGCCAGCAGCCAAGAGGTCTCGCGGGGGGGATACAATGAGCAGTTCTTC

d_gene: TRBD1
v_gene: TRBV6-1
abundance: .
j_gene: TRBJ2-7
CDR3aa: CASSEGQGLGEQYF
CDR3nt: TGTGCCAGCAGTGAGGGACAGGGCTTGGGTGAGCAGTACTTC

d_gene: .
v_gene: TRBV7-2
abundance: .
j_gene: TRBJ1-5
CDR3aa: CASSQRGMGGGGQPQHF
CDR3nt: TGTGCCAGCAGTCAGCGTGGTATGGGAGGAGGAGGTCAGCCCCAGCATTTT

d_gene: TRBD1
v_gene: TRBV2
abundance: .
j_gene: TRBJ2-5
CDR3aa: CASTFRWTGQETQYF
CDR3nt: TGTGCCAGCACTTTCAGGTGGACAGGACAAGAGACCCAGTACTTC

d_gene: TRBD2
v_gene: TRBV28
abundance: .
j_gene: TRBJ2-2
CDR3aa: CASSGVAGRNTGELFF
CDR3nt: TGTGCCAGCAGTGGAGTAGCGGGGAGGAACACCGGGGAGCTGTTTTTT

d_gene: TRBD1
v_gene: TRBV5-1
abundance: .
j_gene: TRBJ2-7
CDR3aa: CASSFDRGYEQYF
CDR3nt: TGCGCCAGCAGCTTTGACAGGGGGTACGAGCAGTACTTC

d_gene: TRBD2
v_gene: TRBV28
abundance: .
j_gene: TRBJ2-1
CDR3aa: CASKRGGLVNEQFF
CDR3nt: TGTGCCAGCAAGCGGGGGGGCCTGGTCAATGAGCAGTTCTTC

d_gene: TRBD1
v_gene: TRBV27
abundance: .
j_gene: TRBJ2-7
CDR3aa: CASSLSGQGNYEQYF
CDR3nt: TGTGCCAGCAGTTTATCCGGACAGGGCAACTACGAGCAGTACTTC

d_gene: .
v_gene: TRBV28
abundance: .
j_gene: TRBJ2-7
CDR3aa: CASSLFPSAYEQYF
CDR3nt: TGTGCCAGCAGTTTATTCCCTAGCGCCTACGAGCAGTACTTC

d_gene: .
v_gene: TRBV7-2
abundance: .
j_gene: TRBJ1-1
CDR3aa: CASSAQAGRGGNTEAFF
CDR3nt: TGTGCCAGCAGCGCCCAGGCAGGGCGAGGGGGGAACACTGAAGCTTTCTTT

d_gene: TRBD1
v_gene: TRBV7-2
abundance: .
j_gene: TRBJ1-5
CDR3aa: CASSGDGQGYQPQHF
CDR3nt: TGTGCCAGCAGCGGGGACGGACAGGGATATCAGCCCCAGCATTTT

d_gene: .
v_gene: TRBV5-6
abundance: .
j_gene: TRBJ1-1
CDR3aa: CASSLIEAEAFF
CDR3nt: TGTGCCAGCAGTCTAATAGAGGCTGAAGCTTTCTTT

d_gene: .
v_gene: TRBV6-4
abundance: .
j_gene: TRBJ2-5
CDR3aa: CASSRGVGETQYF
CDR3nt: TGTGCCAGCAGCAGGGGAGTAGGAGAGACCCAGTACTTC